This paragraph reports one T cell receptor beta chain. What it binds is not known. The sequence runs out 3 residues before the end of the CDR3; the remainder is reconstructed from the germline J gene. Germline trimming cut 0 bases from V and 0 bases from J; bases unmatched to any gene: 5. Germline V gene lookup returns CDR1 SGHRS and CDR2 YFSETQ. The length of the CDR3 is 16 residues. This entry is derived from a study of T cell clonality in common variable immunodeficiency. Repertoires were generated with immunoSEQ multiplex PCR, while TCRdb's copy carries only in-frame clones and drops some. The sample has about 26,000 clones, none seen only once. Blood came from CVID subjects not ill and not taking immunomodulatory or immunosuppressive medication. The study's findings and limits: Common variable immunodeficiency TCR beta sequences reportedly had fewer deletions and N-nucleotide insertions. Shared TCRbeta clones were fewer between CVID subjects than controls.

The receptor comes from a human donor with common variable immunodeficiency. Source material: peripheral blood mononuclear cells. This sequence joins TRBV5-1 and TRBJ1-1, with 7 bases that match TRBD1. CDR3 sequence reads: CASSLVGGMMNTEAFF. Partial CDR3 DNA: TGCGCCAGCAGCTTGGTAGGGGGCATGATGAACACTGAA.